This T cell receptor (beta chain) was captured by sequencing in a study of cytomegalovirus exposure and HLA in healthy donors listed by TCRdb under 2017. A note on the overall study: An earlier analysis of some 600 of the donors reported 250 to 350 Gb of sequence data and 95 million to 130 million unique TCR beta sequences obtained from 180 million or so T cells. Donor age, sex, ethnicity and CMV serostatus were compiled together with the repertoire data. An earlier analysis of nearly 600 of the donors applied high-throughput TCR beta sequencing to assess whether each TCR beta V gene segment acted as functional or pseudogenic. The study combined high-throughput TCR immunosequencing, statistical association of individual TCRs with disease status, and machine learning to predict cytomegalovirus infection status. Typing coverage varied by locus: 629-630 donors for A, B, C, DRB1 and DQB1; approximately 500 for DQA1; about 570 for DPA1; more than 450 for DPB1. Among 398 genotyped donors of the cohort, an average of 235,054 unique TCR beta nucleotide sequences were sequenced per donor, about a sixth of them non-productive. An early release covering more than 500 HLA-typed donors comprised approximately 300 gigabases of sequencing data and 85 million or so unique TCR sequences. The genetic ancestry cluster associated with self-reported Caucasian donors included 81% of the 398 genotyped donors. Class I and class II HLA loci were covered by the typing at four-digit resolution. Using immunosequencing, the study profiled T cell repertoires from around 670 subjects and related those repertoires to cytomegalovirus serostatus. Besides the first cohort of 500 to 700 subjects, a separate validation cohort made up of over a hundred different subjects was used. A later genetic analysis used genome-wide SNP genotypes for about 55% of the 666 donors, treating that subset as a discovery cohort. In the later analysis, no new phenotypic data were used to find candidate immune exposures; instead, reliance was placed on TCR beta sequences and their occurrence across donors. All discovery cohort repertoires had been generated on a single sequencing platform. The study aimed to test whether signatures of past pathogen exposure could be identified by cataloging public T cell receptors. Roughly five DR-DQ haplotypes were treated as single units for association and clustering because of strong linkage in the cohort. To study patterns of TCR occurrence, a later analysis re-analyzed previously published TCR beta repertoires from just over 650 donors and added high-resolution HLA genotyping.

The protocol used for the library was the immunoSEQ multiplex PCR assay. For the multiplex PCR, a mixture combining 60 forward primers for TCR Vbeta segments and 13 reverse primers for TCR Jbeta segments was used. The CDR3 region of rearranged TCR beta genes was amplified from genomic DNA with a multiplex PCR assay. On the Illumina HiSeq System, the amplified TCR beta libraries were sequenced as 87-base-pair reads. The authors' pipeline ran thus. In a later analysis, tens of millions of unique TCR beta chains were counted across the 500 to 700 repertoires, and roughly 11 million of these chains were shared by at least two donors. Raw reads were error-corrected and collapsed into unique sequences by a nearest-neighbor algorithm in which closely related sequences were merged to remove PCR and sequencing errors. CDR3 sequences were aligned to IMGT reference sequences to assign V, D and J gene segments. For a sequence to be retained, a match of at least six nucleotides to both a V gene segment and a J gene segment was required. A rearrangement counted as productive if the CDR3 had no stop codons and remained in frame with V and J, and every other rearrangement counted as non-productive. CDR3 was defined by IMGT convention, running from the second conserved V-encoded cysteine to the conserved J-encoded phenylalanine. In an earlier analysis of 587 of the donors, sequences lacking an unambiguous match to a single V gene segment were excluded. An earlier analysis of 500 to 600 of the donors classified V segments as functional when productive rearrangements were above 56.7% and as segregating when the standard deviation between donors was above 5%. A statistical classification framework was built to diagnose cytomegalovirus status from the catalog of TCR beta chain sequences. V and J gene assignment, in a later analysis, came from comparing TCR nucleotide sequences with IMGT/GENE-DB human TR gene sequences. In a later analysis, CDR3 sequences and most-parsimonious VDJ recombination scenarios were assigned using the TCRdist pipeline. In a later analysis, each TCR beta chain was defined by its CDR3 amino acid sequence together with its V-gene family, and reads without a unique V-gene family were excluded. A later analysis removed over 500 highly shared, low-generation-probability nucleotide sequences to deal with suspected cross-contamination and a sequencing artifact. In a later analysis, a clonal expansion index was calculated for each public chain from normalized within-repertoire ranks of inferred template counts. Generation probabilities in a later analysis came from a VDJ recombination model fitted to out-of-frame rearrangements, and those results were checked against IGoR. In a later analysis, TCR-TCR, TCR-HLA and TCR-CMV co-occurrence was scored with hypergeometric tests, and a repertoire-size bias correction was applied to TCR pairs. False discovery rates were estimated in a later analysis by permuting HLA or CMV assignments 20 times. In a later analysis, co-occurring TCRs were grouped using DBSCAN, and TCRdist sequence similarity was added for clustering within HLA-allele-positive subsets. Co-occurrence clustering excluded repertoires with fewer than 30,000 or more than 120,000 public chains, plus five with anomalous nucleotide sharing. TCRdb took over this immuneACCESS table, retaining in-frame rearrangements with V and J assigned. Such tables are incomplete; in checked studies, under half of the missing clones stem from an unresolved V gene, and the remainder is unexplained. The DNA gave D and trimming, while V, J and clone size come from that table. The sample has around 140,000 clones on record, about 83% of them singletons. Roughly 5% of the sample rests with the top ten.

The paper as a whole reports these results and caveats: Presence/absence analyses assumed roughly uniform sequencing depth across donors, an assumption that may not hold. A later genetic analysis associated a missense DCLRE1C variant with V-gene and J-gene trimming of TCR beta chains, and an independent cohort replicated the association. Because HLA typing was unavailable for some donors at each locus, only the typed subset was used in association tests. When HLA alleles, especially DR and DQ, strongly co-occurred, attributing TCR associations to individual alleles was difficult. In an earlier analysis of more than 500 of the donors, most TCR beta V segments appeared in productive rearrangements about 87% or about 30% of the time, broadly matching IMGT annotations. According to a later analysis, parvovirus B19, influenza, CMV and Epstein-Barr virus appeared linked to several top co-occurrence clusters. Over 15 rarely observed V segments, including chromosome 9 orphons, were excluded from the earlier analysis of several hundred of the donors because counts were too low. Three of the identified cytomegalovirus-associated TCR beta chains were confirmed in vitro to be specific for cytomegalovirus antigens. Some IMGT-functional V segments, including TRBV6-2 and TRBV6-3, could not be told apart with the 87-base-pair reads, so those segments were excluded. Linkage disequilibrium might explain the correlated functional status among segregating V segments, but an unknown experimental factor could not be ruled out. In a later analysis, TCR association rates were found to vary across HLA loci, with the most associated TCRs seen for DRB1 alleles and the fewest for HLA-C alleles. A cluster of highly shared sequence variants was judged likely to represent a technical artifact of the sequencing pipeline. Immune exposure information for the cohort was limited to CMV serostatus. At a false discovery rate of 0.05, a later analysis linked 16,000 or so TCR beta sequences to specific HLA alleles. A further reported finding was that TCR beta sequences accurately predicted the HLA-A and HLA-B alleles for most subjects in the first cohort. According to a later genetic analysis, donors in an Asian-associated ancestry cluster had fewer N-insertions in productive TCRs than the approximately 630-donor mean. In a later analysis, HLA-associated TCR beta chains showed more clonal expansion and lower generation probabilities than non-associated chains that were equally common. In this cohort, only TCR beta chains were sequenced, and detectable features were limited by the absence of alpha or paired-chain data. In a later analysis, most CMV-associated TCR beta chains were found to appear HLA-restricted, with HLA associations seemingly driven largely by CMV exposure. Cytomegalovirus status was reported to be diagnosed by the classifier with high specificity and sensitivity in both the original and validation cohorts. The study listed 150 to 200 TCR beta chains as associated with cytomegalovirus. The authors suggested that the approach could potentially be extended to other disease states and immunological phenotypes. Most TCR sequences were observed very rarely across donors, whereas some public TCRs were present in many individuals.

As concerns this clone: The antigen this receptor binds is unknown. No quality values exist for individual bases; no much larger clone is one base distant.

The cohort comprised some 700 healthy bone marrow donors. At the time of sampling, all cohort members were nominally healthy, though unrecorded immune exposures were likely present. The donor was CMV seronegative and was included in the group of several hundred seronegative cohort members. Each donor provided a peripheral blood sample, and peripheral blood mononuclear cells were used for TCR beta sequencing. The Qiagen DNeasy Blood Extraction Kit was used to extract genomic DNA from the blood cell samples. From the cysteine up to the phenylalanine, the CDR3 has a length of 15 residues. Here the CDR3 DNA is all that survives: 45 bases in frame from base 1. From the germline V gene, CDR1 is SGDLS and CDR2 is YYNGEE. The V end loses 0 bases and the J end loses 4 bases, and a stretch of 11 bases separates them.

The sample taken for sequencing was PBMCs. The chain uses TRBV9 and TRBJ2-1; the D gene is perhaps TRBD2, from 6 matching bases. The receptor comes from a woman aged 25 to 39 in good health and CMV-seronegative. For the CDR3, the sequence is CASSVEAGAYNEQFF. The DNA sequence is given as TGTGCCAGCAGCGTAGAAGCGGGCGCTTACAATGAGCAGTTCTTC. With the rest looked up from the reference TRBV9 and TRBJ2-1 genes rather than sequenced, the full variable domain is DSGVTQTPKHLITATGQRVTLRCSPRSGDLSVYWYQQSLDQGLQFLIQYYNGEERAKGNILERFSAQQFPDLHSELNLSSLELGDSALYFCASSVEAGAYNEQFFGPGTRLTVL.